This T cell receptor beta chain came from a study of chronic HIV infection and antiretroviral therapy. This CDR3 contains 12 residues. V lost 4 bases and J lost 10, with 11 bases in between. Germline V lookup: CDR1 SGHTA, CDR2 FQGTGA. Each CDR3 protein gets one entry after TCRdb re-called the 5' RACE reads with MiXCR. The profile shows more than 40,000 distinct CDR3 sequences, about a fifth of them singletons. The chain uses TRBV7-3 and TRBJ2-1; D gene ambiguous. The sequenced sample was peripheral blood. This TCR was recovered from an adult who had HIV and had not received antiretroviral therapy, or was an uninfected healthy control (not recorded which). The chain's CDR3 is CASSSGVMEQFF. In DNA form, the CDR3 reads TGTGCCAGCAGCTCTGGAGTTATGGAGCAGTTCTTC.